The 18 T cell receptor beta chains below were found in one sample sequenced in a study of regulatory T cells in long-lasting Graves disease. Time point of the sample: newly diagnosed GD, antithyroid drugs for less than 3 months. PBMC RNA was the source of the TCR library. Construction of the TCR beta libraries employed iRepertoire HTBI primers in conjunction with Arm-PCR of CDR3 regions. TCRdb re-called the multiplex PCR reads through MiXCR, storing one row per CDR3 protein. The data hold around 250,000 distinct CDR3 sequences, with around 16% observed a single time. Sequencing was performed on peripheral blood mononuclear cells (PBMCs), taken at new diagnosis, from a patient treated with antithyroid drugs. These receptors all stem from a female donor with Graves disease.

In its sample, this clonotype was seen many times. In nucleotides, the CDR3 is TGCAGTGCAGGGGCACCGACTAGCGTCGAGCAGTACTTC. This gives the protein CSAGAPTSVEQYF. The rearrangement uses TRBV20-1 and TRBJ2-7; 8 bases map to TRBD2. Germline V lookup: CDR1 DFQATT, CDR2 SNEGSKA (reference sequence). The junction had 10 bases not matched to a gene; V was cut back by 6 bases and J by 6 bases. CDR3 size: 13 residues.

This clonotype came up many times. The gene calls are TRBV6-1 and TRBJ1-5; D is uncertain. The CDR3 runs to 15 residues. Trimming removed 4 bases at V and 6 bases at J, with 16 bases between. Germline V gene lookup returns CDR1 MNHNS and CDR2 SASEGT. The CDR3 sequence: CASSVGRGMGQPQHF. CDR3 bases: TGTGCCAGCAGTGTCGGACGGGGAATGGGTCAGCCCCAGCATTTT.

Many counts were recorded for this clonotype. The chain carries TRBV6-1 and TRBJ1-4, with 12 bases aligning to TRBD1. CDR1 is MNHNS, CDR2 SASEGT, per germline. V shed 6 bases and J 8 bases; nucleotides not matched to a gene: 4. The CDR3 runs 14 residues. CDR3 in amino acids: CASRWDRGREKLFF. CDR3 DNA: TGTGCCAGCAGGTGGGACAGGGGGCGCGAAAAACTGTTTTTT.

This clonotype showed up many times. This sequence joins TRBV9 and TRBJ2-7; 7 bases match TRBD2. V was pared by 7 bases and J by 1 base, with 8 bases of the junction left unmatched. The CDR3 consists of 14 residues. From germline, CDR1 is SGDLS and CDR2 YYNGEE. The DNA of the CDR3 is TGTGCCAGCGGGGCGGGAGCATTTTCCTACGAGCAGTACTTC. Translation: CASGAGAFSYEQYF.

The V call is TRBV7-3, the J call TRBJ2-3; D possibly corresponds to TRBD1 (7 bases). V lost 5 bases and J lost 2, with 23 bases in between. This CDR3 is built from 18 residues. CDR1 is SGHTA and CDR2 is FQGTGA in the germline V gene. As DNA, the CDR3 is TGTGCCAGCAGCCCCAAGAGGGTGGGGGGACAGTACACAGATACGCAGTATTTT. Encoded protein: CASSPKRVGGQYTDTQYF.

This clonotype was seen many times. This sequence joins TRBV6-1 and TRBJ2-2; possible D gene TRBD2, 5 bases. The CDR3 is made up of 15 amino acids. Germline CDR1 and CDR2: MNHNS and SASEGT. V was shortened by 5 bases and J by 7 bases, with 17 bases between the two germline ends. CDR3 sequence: CASSLGRPGDGELFF. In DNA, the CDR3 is TGTGCCAGCAGTCTCGGACGACCCGGGGACGGGGAGCTGTTTTTT.

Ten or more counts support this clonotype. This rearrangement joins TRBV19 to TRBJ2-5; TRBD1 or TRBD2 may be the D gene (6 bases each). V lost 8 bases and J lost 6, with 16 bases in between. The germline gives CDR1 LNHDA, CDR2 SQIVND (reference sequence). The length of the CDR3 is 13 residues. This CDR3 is CASGEKGGQTQYF. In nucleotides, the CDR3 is TGTGCCAGTGGTGAAAAGGGGGGTCAGACCCAGTACTTC.

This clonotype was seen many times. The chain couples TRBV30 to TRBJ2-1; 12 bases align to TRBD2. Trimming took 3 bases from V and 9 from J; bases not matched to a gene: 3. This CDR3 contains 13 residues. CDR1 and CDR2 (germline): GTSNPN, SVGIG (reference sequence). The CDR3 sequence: CAWRTSGSGEQFF. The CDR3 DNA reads TGTGCCTGGAGGACTAGCGGGAGTGGTGAGCAGTTCTTC.

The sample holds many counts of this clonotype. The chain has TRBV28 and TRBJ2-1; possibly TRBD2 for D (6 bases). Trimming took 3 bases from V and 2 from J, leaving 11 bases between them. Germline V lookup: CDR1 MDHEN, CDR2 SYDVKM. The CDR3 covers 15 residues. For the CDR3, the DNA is TGTGCCAGCAGTTTTAGGACTACCCCCTACAATGAGCAGTTCTTC. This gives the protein CASSFRTTPYNEQFF.

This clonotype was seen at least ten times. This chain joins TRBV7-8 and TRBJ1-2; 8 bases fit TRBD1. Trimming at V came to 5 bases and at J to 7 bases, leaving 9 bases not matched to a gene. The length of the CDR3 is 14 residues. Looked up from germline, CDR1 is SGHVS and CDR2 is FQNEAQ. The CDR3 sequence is CASSPRTGRSGYTF. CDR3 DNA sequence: TGTGCCAGCAGCCCTCGGACAGGGAGAAGTGGCTACACCTTC. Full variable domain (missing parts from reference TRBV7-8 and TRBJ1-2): GAGVSQSPRYKVAKRGQDVALRCDPISGHVSLFWYQQALGQGPEFLTYFQNEAQLDKSGLPSDRFFAERPEGSVSTLKIQRTQQEDSAVYLCASSPRTGRSGYTFGSGTRLTVV.

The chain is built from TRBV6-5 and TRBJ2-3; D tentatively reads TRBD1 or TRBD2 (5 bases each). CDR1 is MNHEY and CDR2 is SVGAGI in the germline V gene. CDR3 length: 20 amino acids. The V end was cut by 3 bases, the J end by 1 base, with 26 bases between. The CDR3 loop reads CASSYRDRDPRGGGTDTQYF. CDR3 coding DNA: TGTGCCAGCAGTTATCGTGACCGGGACCCCCGAGGTGGTGGCACAGATACGCAGTATTTT.

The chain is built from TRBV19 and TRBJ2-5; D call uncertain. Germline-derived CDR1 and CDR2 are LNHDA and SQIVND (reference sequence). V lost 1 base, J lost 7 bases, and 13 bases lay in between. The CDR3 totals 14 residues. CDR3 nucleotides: TGTGCCAGTAGTATAGCCCCCTCCCGCGGGACCCAGTACTTC. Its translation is CASSIAPSRGTQYF.

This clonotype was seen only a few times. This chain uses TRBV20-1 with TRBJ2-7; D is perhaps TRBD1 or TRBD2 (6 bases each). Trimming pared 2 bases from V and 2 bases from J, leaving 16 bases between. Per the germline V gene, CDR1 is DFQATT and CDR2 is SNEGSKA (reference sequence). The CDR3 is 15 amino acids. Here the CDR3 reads CSARSEGHRTYEQYF. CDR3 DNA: TGCAGTGCTAGATCGGAGGGACACCGGACCTACGAGCAGTACTTC.

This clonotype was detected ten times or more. The CDR3 nucleotides read TGTGCCAGTAGTATACCAAGGGGGCGAACCGGGGAGCTGTTTTTT. Protein: CASSIPRGRTGELFF. The rearrangement uses TRBV19 and TRBJ2-2, with 7 bases aligning to TRBD1. The CDR3 length is 15 residues. Per germline, CDR1 LNHDA and CDR2 SQIVND (reference sequence). Trimming took 2 bases from V and 5 from J; bases not matched to a gene: 5.

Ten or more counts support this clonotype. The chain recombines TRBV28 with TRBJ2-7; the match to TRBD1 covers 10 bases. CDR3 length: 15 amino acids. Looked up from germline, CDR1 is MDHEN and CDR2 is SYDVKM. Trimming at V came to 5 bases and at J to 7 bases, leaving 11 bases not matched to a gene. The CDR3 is CASSNGGQGGGEQYF. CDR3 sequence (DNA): TGTGCCAGCAGTAACGGCGGACAGGGGGGGGGGGAGCAGTACTTC.

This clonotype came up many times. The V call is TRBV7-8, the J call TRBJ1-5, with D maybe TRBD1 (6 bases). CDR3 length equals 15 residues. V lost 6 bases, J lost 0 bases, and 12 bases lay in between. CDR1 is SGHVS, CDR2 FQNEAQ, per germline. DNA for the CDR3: TGTGCCAGCAGACGTACAGGGAGTAGCAATCAGCCCCAGCATTTT. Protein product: CASRRTGSSNQPQHF.

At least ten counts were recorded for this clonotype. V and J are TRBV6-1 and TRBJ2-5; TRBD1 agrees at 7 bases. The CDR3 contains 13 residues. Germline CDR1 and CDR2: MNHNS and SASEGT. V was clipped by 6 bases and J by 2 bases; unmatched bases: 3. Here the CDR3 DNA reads TGTGCCAGCAGGCCGGGACAGCAAGAGACCCAGTACTTC. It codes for CASRPGQQETQYF.

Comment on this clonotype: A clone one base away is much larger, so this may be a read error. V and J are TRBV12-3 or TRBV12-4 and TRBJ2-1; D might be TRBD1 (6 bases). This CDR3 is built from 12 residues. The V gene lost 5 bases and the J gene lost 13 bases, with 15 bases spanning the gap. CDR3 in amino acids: CASSRQVETQFF. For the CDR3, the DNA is TGTGCCAGCAGTCGACAGGTGGAGACCCAGTTCTTC.